This record looks at one T cell receptor (beta chain) sequence and its context. The data derive from a study of blood T cell repertoires in COVID-19. Turning to the study itself: COVID-19 samples, acute and convalescent, were from the United States, Italy and Spain. T cells, B-cell-depleted T cells, or PBMCs provided the cDNA or gDNA that served as material.

Some clones are missing from TCRdb's copy, which holds only in-frame ones; the method was immunoSEQ multiplex PCR. This sample has more than 35,000 clones, with approximately 90% found just once. Germline CDR1 is SNHLY and CDR2 is FYNNEI. There are 13 residues in the CDR3. The ends lost 4 bases at V and 5 bases at J; junction bases unmatched: 1. The TCR sequence derives from a human donor in a cohort sampled during active COVID-19. The rearrangement links TRBV2 to TRBJ2-1; 8 bases fit TRBD2. Sequenced sample: peripheral blood. The CDR3 nucleotides are TGTGCCAGCAGTGGACTAGCGCACAATGAGCAGTTCTTC. Amino acids: CASSGLAHNEQFF.